The clone carrying this T cell receptor (beta chain) has more than one count but fewer than ten. This record comes from a study of lymphopenia after photon versus proton radiotherapy. Clones were read by immunoSEQ multiplex PCR, and TCRdb kept only the in-frame ones, dropping some. The sample contains about 68,000 clones, approximately 90% of which appear only once. This receptor was obtained from a woman aged 70-85 years with pancreatic cancer. This specimen was peripheral blood, taken from a patient treated with photon-based radiotherapy.

The CDR3 loop is CASSGLAPTYEQYF. DNA for the CDR3: TGTGCCAGTAGTGGACTAGCGCCAACCTACGAGCAGTACTTC. The chain uses TRBV19 and TRBJ2-7; 9 nucleotides align to TRBD2. This CDR3 is built from 14 residues. The junction had 4 bases not matched to a gene; V was cut back by 5 bases and J by 2 bases. In germline, CDR1 is LNHDA, CDR2 SQIVND (reference sequence).